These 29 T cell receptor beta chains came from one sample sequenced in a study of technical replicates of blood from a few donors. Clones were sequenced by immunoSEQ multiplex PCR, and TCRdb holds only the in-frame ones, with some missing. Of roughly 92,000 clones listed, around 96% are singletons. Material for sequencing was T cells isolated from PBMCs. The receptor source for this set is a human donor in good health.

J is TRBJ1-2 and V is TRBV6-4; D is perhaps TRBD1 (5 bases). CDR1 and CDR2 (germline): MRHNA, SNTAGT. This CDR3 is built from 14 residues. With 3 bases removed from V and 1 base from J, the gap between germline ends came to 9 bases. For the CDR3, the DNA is TGTGCCAGCAGTGAAGGGGCCTTTAACTATGGCTACACCTTC. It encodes CASSEGAFNYGYTF.

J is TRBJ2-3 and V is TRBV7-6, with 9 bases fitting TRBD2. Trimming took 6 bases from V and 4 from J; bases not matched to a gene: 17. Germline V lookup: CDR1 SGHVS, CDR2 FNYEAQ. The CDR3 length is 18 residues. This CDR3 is CASRSLSGSGASADTQYF. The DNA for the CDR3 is TGTGCCAGCAGGTCGCTTAGCGGGAGCGGGGCCTCGGCAGATACGCAGTATTTT.

DNA for the CDR3: TGTGCCAGCTCACCTGGACAGGGCTCCTACAATGAGCAGTTCTTC. Its translation: CASSPGQGSYNEQFF. The chain carries TRBV18 and TRBJ2-1; TRBD1 matches at 8 bases. This CDR3 comprises 15 residues. Germline assignment: CDR1 KGHSH and CDR2 LQKENI. V gave up 3 bases and J gave up 0 bases; unmatched junction bases: 1.

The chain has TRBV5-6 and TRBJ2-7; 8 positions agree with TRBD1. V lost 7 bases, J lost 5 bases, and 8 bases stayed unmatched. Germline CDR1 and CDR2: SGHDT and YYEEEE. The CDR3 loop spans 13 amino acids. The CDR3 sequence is CASQRTGKDEQYF. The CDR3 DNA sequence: TGTGCCAGCCAGAGGACAGGGAAGGACGAGCAGTACTTC.

The CDR3 region has the DNA TGTGCCACCCTAAAACAGGGGGTCACCGGGGAGCTGTTTTTT. Protein product: CATLKQGVTGELFF. This chain links TRBV28 with TRBJ2-2; 8 bases fit TRBD1. Per the germline V gene, CDR1 is MDHEN and CDR2 is SYDVKM. V lost 10 bases, J lost 4 bases, and 8 bases stayed unmatched. The CDR3 is 14 residues long.

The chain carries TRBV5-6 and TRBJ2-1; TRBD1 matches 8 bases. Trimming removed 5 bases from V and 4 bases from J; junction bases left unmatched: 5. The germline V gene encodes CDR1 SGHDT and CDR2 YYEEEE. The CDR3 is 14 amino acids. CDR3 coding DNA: TGTGCCAGCAGTTTCGGGACAGGATACAATGAGCAGTTCTTC. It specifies CASSFGTGYNEQFF.

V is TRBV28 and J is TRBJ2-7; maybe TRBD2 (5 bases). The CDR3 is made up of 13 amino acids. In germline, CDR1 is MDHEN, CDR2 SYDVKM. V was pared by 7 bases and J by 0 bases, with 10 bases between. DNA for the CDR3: TGTGCCAGCACGTTGGGAGTCTCCTACGAGCAGTACTTC. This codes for CASTLGVSYEQYF.

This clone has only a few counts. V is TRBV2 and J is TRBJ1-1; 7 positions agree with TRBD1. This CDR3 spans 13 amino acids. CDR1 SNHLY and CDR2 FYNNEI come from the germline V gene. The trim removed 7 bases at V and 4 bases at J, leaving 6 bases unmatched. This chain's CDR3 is CASTMDRFTEAFF. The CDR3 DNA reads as TGTGCCAGCACCATGGACAGGTTCACTGAAGCTTTCTTT. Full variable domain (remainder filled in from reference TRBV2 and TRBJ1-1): EPEVTQTPSHQVTQMGQEVILRCVPISNHLYFYWYRQILGQKVEFLVSFYNNEISEKSEIFDDQFSVERPDGSNFTLKIRSTKLEDSAMYFCASTMDRFTEAFFGQGTRLTVV.

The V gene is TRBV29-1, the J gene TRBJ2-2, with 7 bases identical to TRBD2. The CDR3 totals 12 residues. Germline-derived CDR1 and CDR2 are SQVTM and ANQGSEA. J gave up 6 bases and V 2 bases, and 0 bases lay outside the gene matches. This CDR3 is CSVERGAGELFF. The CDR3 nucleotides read TGCAGCGTTGAACGGGGGGCCGGGGAGCTGTTTTTT.

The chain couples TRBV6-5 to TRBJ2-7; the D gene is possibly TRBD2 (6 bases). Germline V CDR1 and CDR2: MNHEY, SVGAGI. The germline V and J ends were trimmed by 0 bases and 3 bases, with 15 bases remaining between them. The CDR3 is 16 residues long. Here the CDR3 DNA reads TGTGCCAGCAGTTACTCGTGGGAGGAAACCTACTACGAGCAGTACTTC. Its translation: CASSYSWEETYYEQYF.

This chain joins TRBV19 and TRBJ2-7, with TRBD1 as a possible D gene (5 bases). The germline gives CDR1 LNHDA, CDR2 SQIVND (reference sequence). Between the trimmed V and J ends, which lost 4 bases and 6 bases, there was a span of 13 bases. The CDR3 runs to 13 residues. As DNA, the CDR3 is TGTGCCAGTAGTACGGACATTTTGGCCGAGCAGTACTTC. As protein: CASSTDILAEQYF.

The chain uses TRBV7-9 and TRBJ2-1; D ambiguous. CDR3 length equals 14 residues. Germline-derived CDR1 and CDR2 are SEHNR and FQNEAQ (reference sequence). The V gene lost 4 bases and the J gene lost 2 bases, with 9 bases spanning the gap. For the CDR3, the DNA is TGTGCCAGCAGCTACTTGAACCCCTACAATGAGCAGTTCTTC. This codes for CASSYLNPYNEQFF.

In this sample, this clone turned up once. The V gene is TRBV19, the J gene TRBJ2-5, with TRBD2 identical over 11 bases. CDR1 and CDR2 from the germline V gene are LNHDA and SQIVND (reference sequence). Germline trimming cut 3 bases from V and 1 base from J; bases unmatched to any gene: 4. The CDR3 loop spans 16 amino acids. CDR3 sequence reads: CASSITGLAVQETQYF. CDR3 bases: TGTGCCAGTAGTATTACGGGACTAGCGGTCCAAGAGACCCAGTACTTC.

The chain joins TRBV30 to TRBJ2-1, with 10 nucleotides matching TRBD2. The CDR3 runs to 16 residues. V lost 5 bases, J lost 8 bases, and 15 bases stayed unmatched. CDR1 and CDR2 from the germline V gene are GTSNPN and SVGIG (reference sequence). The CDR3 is CAWRDTGLAIFDEQFF. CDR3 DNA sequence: TGTGCCTGGCGTGATACGGGACTAGCGATCTTCGATGAGCAGTTCTTC.

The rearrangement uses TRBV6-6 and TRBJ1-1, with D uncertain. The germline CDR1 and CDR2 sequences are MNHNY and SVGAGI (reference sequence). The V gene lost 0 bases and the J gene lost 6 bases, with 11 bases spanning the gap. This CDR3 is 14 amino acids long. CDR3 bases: TGTGCCAGCAGTTACTCGGCTCAGGTCGCTGAAGCTTTCTTT. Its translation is CASSYSAQVAEAFF.

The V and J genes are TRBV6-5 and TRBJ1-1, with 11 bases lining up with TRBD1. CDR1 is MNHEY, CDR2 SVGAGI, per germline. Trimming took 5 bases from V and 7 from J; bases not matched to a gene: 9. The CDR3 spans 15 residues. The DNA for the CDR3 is TGTGCCAGCAGTAAGGGGACAGGGGGTTATGGTGAAGCTTTCTTT. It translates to CASSKGTGGYGEAFF.

CDR3: CASSLKLREPTEQYF. DNA of the CDR3: TGTGCCAGCAGCCTAAAATTGAGGGAACCTACCGAGCAGTACTTC. This chain joins TRBV5-5 and TRBJ2-7, with D possibly being TRBD2 (5 bases). The CDR3 has 15 residues. V was trimmed by 4 bases and J by 6 bases, leaving 20 bases between them. From germline, CDR1 is SGHKS and CDR2 YYEKEE (reference sequence).

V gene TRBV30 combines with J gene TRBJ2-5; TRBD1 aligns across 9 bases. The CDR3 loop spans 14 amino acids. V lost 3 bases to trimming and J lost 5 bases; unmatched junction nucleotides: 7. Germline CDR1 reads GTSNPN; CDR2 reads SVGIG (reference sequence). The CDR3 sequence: CAWRGTGHWETQYF. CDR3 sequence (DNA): TGTGCCTGGAGGGGGACAGGGCATTGGGAGACCCAGTACTTC.

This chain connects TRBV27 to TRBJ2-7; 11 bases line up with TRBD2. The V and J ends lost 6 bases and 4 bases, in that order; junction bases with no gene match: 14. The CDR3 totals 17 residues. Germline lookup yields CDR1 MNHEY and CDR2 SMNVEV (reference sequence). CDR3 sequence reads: CASSRNWRLAGTYEQYF. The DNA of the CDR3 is TGTGCCAGCAGCAGAAATTGGAGACTAGCGGGAACATACGAGCAGTACTTC.

The CDR3 protein is CASSLEGGWEETQYF. In DNA, the CDR3 is TGTGCCAGCAGCTTAGAAGGGGGTTGGGAAGAGACCCAGTACTTC. The V and J genes are TRBV11-3 and TRBJ2-5; D perhaps matches TRBD1 (6 bases). V lost 0 bases to trimming and J lost 3 bases, with 11 bases between them. There are 15 residues in the CDR3. Per the germline V gene, CDR1 is SGHNT and CDR2 is YENEEA.

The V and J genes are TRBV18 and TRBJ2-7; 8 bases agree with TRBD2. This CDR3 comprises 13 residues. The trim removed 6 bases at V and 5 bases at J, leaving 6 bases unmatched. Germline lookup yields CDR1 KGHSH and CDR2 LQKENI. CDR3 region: CASSPAGGNEQYF. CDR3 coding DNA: TGTGCCAGCTCTCCTGCGGGAGGAAACGAGCAGTACTTC. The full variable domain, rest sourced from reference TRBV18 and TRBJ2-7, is NAGVMQNPRHLVRRRGQEARLRCSPMKGHSHVYWYRQLPEEGLKFMVYLQKENIIDESGMPKERFSAEFPKEGPSILRIQQVVRGDSAAYFCASSPAGGNEQYFGPGTRLTVT.

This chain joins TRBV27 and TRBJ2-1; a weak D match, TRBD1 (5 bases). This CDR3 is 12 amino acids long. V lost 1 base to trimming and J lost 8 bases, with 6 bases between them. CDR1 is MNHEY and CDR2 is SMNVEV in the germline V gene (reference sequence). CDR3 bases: TGTGCCAGCAGTTTATTAGGGGATGAGCAGTTCTTC. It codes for CASSLLGDEQFF.

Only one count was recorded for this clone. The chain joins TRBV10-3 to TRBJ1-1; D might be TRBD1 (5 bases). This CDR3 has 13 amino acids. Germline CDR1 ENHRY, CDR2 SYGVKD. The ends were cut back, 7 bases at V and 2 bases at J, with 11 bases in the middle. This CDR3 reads CAITARENTEAFF. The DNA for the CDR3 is TGTGCCATCACAGCCAGGGAAAACACTGAAGCTTTCTTT.

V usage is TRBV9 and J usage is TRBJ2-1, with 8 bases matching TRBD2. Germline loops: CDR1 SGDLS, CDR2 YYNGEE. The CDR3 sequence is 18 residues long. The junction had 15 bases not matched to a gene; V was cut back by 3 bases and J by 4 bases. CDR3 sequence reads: CASSERDLGLAKYNEQFF. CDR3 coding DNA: TGTGCCAGCAGCGAACGGGACTTAGGACTAGCTAAATACAATGAGCAGTTCTTC.

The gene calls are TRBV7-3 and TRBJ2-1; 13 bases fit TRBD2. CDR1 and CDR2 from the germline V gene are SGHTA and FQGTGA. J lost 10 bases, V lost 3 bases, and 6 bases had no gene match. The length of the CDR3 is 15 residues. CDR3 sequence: CASSFTSGRAVEQFF. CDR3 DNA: TGTGCCAGCAGCTTCACTAGCGGGAGGGCCGTGGAGCAGTTCTTC. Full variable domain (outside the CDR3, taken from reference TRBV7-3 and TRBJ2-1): GAGVSQTPSNKVTEKGKYVELRCDPISGHTALYWYRQSLGQGPEFLIYFQGTGAADDSGLPNDRFFAVRPEGSVSTLKIQRTERGDSAVYLCASSFTSGRAVEQFFGPGTRLTVL.

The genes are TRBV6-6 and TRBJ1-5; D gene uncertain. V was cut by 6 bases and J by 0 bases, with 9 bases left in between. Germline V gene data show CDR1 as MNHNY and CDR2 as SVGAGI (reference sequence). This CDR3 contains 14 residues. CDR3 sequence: CASSRGDSNQPQHF. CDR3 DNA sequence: TGTGCCAGCAGCAGAGGAGATAGCAATCAGCCCCAGCATTTT.

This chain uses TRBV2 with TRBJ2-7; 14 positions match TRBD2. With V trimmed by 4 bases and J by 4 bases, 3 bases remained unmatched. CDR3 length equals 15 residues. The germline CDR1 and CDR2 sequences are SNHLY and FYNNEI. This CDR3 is CASSAGLAGEYEQYF. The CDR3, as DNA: TGTGCCAGCAGTGCGGGACTAGCGGGAGAATACGAGCAGTACTTC.

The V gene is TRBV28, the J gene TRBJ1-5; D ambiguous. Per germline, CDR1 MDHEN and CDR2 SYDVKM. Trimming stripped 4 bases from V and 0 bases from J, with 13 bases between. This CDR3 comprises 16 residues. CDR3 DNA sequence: TGTGCCAGCAGTTACGGCGCGGTTTATAGCAATCAGCCCCAGCATTTT. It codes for CASSYGAVYSNQPQHF.

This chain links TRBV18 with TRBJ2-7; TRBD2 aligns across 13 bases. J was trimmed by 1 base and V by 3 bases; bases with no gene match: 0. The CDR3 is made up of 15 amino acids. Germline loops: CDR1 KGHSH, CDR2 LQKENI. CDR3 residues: CASSPGLAGSYEQYF. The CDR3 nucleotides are TGTGCCAGCTCACCGGGACTAGCGGGGTCCTACGAGCAGTACTTC.